The rows below give T cell receptor beta chains drawn from one sample of a study of tumor and adjacent non-tumor tissue in lung cancer. TCRdb passed the multiplex PCR reads through MiXCR, listing each CDR3 protein once. Among 65,000 to 95,000 distinct CDR3 sequences, roughly 70% were seen once, and the ten largest hold 10% to 15%. Source material: lung tumor tissue. The receptors derive from an older woman with non-small cell lung cancer. CDR3s include the opening cysteine and the closing phenylalanine or tryptophan. The D gene is left open where the match is weak. Size is omitted from some rows. Given values are once, few, many or a class for expanded clones.

cdr3_length	j_call	clone_size	d_call	v_call	cdr3_aa	cdr3_nt
17	TRBJ2-3	once	-	TRBV6-2/TRBV6-3	CTSSYATNGTSTDTQYF	TGTACCAGCAGTTACGCCACTAACGGGACTAGCACAGATACGCAGTATTTT
15	TRBJ2-2	few	TRBD1	TRBV5-5	CASSRTGGHTGELLF	TGTGCCAGCAGCCGTACAGGGGGCCACACCGGGGAGCTGCTTTTT
12	TRBJ2-3	many	-	TRBV20-1	CSASRVADTQYF	TGCAGTGCTAGCCGAGTCGCCGATACGCAGTATTTT
14	TRBJ2-7	-	-	TRBV20-1	CNARFVGEAYEQYF	TGCAATGCTAGATTCGTCGGAGAGGCCTACGAGCAGTACTTC
12	TRBJ1-2	-	-	TRBV29-1	CSATRRTNGYTF	TGCAGTGCTACTCGTCGGACAAACGGCTACACCTTC
16	TRBJ2-6	-	TRBD1	TRBV12-3/TRBV12-4	CASSGTGSSGANVLVF	TGTGCCAGCAGTGGGACAGGGAGCTCTGGGGCCAACGTCCTGGTTTTC
12	TRBJ2-3	-	-	TRBV4-1	CASSQDRDTQYF	TGCGCCAGCAGCCAAGACAGGGATACGCAGTATTTT
14	TRBJ2-7	many	TRBD2	TRBV20-1	CSAGKPAGGYEQYF	TGCAGTGCAGGGAAACCAGCGGGAGGCTACGAGCAGTACTTC
16	TRBJ2-1	-	-	TRBV24-1	CTTSDRQLSFDNEQFF	TGTACCACCAGTGATAGACAGTTAAGTTTCGACAATGAGCAGTTCTTC
13	TRBJ2-7	-	-	TRBV12-3/TRBV12-4	CASSFPGFYEQYF	TGTGCCAGCAGTTTCCCAGGATTCTACGAGCAGTACTTC
14	TRBJ1-1	-	TRBD1	TRBV6-1	CASSFGTGHTEAFF	TGTGCCAGCAGTTTCGGGACAGGGCACACTGAAGCTTTCTTT
15	TRBJ1-1	-	TRBD1	TRBV6-5	CASTPTGGQDTEAFF	TGTGCCAGCACTCCGACGGGGGGACAGGACACTGAAGCTTTCTTT
11	TRBJ2-1	medium-sized	-	TRBV6-2/TRBV6-3	CASSQGSEQFF	TGTGCCAGCAGTCAGGGATCTGAGCAGTTCTTC
15	TRBJ1-2	-	TRBD1	TRBV12-3/TRBV12-4	CASLNEGAIDLGYTF	TGTGCCAGCCTGAATGAGGGGGCAATAGATCTTGGCTACACCTTC
16	TRBJ2-2	-	-	TRBV28	CASSLGVELDTGELFF	TGTGCCAGCAGTTTAGGGGTAGAATTGGACACCGGGGAGCTGTTTTTT
14	TRBJ1-1	many	-	TRBV5-4	CASSFRDYGTEAFF	TGTGCCAGCAGCTTCCGGGATTACGGCACTGAAGCTTTCTTT
15	TRBJ2-7	-	-	TRBV20-1	CSARRSADRPYKQYF	TGCAGTGCGCGCCGGTCGGCGGACAGACCCTACAAGCAGTACTTC
17	TRBJ2-5	-	TRBD2	TRBV29-1	CSVDSWPAGGDQETQYF	TGCAGCGTTGACTCTTGGCCAGCGGGAGGGGACCAAGAGACCCAGTACTTC
12	TRBJ2-3	-	TRBD1	TRBV29-1	CGVGQGGYTQYF	TGCGGCGTGGGACAGGGTGGGTATACGCAGTATTTT
13	TRBJ2-1	once	-	TRBV24-1	CATWSSEISEQFF	TGTGCCACCTGGAGTTCTGAAATTTCTGAGCAGTTCTTC
15	TRBJ2-1	-	TRBD1	TRBV6-1	CSSMDRDREYNEQFF	TGTTCCAGCATGGATCGGGACAGGGAGTACAATGAGCAGTTCTTC
18	TRBJ2-6	few	TRBD1	TRBV20-1	CGARAPGTGNSGASVLTF	TGCGGTGCTAGGGCCCCGGGGACAGGAAATTCCGGGGCCAGCGTCCTGACTTTC
14	TRBJ2-1	-	TRBD1	TRBV29-1	CSAARTGPYNEQFF	TGCAGCGCTGCCAGGACAGGGCCCTACAATGAGCAGTTCTTC
12	TRBJ1-1	-	TRBD1	TRBV11-1	CTSSLGDRAAFF	TGTACCAGCAGCTTAGGGGACAGGGCCGCTTTCTTT
15	TRBJ2-5	many	-	TRBV4-1	CASSHTWTVQETQYF	TGCGCCAGCAGCCATACGTGGACAGTACAAGAGACCCAGTACTTC
14	TRBJ2-5	once	-	TRBV28	CTSSFGSGKETQYF	TGTACCAGCAGTTTTGGTAGCGGCAAAGAGACCCAGTACTTC
16	TRBJ2-7	-	-	TRBV4-1	CASSQGGQLDSYEQYF	TGCGCCAGCAGCCAAGGTGGTCAGCTCGACTCCTACGAGCAGTACTTC
15	TRBJ2-1	many	-	TRBV12-3/TRBV12-4	CASRPLRGQDNEQFF	TGTGCCAGCAGACCTCTTCGCGGGCAGGACAATGAGCAGTTCTTC
12	TRBJ2-7	-	-	TRBV29-1	CSVAGGIYEPYF	-
15	TRBJ1-5	few	TRBD1	TRBV20-1	CSARSSGQRYQPQHF	TGCAGTGCTAGATCCTCGGGACAGCGCTATCAGCCCCAGCATTTT
13	TRBJ2-7	-	-	TRBV29-1	CSAGRGLYYDQYF	TGCAGTGCCGGGAGAGGGCTGTACTACGACCAGTACTTC